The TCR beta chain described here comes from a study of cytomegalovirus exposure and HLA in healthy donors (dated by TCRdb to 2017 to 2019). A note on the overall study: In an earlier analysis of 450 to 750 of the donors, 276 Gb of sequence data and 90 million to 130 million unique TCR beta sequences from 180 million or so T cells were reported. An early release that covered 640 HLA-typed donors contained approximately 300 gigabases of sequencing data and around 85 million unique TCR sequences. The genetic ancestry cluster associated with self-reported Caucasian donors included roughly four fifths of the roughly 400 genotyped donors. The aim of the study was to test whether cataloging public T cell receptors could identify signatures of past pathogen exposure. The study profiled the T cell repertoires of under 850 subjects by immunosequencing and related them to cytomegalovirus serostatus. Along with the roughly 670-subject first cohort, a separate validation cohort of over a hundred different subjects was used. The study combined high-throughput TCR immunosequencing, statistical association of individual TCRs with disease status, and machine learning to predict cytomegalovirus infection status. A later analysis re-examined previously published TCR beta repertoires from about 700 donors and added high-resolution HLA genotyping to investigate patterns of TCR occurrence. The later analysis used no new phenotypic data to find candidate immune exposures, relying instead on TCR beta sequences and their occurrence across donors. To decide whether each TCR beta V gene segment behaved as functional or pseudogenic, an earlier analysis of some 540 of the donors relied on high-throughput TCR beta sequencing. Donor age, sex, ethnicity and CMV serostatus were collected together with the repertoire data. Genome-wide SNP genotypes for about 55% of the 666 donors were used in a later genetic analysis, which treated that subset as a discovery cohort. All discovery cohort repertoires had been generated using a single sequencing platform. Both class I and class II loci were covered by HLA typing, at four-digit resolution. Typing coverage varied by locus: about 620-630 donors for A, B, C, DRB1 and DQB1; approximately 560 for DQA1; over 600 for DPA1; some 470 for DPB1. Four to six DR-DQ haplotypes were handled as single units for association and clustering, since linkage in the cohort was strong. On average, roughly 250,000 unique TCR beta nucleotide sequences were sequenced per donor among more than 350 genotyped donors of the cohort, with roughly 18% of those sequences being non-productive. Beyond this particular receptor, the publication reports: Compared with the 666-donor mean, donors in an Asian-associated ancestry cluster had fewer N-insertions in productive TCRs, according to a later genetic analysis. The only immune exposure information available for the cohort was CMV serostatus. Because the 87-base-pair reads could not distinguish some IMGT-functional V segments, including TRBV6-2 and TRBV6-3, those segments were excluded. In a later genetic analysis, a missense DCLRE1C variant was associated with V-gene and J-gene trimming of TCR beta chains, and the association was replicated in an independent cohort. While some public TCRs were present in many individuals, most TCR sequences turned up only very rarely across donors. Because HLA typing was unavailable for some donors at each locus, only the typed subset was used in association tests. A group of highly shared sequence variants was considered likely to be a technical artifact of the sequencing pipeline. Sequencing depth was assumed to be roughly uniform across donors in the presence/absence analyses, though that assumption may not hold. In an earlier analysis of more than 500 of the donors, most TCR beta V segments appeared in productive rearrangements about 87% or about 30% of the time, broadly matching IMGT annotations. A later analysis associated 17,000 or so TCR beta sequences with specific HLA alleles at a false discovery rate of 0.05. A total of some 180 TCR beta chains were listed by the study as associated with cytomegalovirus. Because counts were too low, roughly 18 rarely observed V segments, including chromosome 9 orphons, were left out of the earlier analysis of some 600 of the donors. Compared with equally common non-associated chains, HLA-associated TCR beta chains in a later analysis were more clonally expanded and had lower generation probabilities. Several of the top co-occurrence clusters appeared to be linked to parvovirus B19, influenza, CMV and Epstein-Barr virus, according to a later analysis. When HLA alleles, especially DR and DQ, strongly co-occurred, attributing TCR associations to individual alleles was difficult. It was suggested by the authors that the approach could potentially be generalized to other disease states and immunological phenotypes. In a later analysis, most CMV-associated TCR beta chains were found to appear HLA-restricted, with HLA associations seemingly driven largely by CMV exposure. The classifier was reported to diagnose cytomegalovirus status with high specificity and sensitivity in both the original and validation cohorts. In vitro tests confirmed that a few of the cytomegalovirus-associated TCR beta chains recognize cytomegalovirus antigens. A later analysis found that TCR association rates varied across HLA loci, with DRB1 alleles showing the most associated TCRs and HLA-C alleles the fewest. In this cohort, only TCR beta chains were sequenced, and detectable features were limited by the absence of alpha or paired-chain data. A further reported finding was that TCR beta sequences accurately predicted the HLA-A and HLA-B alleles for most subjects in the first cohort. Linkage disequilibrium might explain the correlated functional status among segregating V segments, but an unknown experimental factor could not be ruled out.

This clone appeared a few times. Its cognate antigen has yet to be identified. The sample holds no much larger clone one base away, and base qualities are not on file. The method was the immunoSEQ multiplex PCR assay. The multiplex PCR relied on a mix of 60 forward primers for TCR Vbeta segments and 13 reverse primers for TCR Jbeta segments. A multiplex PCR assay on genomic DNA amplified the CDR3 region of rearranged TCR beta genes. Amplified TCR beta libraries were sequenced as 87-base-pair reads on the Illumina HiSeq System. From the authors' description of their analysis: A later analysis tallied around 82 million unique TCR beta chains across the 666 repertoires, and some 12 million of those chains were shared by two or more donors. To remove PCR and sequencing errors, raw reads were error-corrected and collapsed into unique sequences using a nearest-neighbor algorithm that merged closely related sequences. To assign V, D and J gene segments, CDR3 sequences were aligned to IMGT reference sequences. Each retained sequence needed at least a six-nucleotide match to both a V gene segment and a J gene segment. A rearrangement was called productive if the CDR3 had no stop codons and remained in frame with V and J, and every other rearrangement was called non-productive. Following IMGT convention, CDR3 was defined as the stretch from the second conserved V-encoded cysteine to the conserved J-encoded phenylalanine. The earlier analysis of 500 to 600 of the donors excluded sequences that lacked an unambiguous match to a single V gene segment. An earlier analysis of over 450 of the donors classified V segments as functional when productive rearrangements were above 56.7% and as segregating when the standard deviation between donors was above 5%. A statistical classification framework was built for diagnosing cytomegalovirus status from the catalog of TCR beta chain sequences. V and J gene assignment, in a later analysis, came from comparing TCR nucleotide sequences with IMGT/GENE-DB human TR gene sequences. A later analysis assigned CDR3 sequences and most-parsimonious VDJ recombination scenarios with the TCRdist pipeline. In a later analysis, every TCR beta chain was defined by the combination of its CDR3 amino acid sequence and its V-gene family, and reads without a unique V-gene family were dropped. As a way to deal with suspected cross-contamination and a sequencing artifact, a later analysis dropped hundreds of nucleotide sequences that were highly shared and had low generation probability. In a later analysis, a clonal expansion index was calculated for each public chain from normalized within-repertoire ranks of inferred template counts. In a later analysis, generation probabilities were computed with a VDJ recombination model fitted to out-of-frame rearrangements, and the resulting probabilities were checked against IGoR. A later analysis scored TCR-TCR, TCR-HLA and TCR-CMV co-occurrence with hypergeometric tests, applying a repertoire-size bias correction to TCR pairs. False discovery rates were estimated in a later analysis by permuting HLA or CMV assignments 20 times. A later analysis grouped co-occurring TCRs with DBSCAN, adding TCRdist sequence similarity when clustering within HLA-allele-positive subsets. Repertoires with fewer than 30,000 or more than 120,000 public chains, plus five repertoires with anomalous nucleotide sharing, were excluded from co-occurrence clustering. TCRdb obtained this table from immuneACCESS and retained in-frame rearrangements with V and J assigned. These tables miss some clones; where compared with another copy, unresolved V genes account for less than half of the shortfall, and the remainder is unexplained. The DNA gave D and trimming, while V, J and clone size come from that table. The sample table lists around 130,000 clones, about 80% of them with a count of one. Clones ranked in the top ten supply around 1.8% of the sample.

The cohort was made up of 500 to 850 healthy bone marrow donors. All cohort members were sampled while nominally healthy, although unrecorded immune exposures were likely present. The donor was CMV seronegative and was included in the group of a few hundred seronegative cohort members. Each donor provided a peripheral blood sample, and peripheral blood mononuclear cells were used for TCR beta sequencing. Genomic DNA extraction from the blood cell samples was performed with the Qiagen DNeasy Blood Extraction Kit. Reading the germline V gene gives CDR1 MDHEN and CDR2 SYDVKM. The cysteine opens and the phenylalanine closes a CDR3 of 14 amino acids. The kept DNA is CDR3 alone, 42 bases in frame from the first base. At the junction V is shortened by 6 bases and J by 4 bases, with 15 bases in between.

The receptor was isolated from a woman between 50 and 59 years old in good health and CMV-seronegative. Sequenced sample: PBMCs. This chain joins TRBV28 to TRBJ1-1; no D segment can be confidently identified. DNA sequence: TGTGCCAGCAGCACCGGGGTGCGGGGCACTGAAGCTTTCTTT. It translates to CASSTGVRGTEAFF.